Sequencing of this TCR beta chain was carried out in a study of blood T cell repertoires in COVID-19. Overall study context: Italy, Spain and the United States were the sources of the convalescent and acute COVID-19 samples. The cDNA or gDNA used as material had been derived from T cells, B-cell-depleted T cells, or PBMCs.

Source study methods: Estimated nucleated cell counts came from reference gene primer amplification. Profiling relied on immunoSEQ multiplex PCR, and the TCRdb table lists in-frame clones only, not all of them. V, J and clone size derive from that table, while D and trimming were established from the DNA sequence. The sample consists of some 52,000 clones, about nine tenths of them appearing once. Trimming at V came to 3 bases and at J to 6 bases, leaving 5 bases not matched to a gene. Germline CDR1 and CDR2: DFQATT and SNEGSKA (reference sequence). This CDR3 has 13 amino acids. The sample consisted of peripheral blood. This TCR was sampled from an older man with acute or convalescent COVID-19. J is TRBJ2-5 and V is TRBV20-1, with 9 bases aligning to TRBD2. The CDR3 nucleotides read TGCAGTGCTAGTAGCGGGAGTGGGCAGACCCAGTACTTC. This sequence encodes CSASSGSGQTQYF.